This TCR beta chain was profiled in a study of T cell responses to AZD1222 COVID-19 vaccine. Overall study context: Pooled in the analysis were second doses at about 4 or about 12 weeks. Study findings and constraints: Most donors were white British, females outnumbered males, and clonal diversity was possibly underestimated.

The CDR3 is 17 residues long. The V segment lost 3 bases and the J segment 7 bases; nucleotides outside the gene matches: 13. In germline, CDR1 is LNHNV, CDR2 YYDKDF (reference sequence). Using immunoSEQ multiplex PCR, the repertoire was profiled, and TCRdb retains in-frame clones only, with some absent. The data contain about 140,000 clones, more than 90% of them singletons. About this clone: Its specificity is not known.

The chain carries TRBV15 and TRBJ2-7; TRBD2 matches at 12 bases. The receptor was isolated from an adult in good health. The material was peripheral blood, obtained on day 0 of AZD1222 vaccination. The CDR3 here is CATSRTGLAGSRGEQYF. DNA of the CDR3: TGTGCCACCAGCAGGACCGGACTAGCGGGAAGTCGTGGTGAGCAGTACTTC.